The clone carrying this T cell receptor beta chain was seen only once. In the authors' methods: Nucleated cell number was recorded as an estimate derived from reference gene primer amplification. Generated by immunoSEQ multiplex PCR, the TCRdb table keeps only in-frame clones and is missing some. That table is the source of V, J and clone size, and D and trimming were worked out from the DNA. The data contain about 480,000 clones, 75% to 90% of them seen just once; the ten biggest clones take up 8.3%. Germline V gene lookup returns CDR1 SEHNR and CDR2 FQNEAQ (reference sequence). The CDR3 totals 18 residues. V trimming: 5 bases; J trimming: 0 bases; junction bases outside the gene matches: 5. Participants spanned ages about 18 to 90 years and resided in fewer than 30 US areas. Participants had their cohort set by participant-reported clinical history. These data originate in a study of blood T cell repertoires in COVID-19. Study in general: T cells, B-cell-depleted T cells, or PBMCs supplied cDNA or gDNA.

Sequencing was done on a sample of PBMCs or T cells enriched from blood (not recorded which). The chain carries TRBV7-9 and TRBJ2-2, with 14 bases lining up with TRBD2. This receptor was taken from a woman aged 55-70 years who had recovered from COVID-19. The CDR3 here is CASSPSGLAGANTGELFF. The CDR3 DNA follows: TGTGCCAGCAGCCCCTCGGGACTAGCGGGGGCGAACACCGGGGAGCTGTTTTTT.